A selection of T cell receptor beta chains follows, all from one sample in a study of vaccination and CD4 T cells after COVID-19. Which antigens these TCRs recognize remains unknown. MiXCR, applied by TCRdb to the PCR reads, yields one record per CDR3 protein. The table has nearly 4,500 distinct CDR3 sequences, about three fifths seen once. What was sequenced was CD4+ T cells from blood, cultured in vitro. Every receptor here comes from a human donor in good health. The CDR3 runs from the conserved cysteine through the conserved F or W. The D gene is left open where the match is weak. The size of a clone is reported for some rows only, either as once, few or many, or as a class for expanded clones.

j_call: TRBJ2-2
clone_size: few
v_call: TRBV6-4
d_call: -
cdr3_nt: TGTGCCAGCAGTGACAACACCGGGGAGCTGTTTTTT
cdr3_aa: CASSDNTGELFF

j_call: TRBJ1-2
clone_size: -
v_call: TRBV6-5
d_call: -
cdr3_nt: TGTGCCAGCAGTTATTACAGAAACTATGGCTACACCTTC
cdr3_aa: CASSYYRNYGYTF

j_call: TRBJ1-2
clone_size: -
v_call: TRBV6-1
d_call: TRBD1
cdr3_nt: TGTGCCAGCAGGGCCACGTCAGGGGGTGGCTACACCTTC
cdr3_aa: CASRATSGGGYTF

j_call: TRBJ1-5
clone_size: few
v_call: TRBV6-1
d_call: -
cdr3_nt: TGTGCCAGCAGACCCGGACAGCCCAATCAGCCCCAGCATTTT
cdr3_aa: CASRPGQPNQPQHF

j_call: TRBJ2-1
clone_size: -
v_call: TRBV19
d_call: TRBD2
cdr3_nt: TGTGCCAGTAGTAGGAGTAGCGGGGTCTCCTACAATGAGCAGTTCTTC
cdr3_aa: CASSRSSGVSYNEQFF

j_call: TRBJ1-2
clone_size: -
v_call: TRBV5-1
d_call: TRBD1
cdr3_nt: TGCGTCAGCAGCTTGGAGGGACAGGGCTTGGGGGATGGCTACACCTTC
cdr3_aa: CVSSLEGQGLGDGYTF

j_call: TRBJ1-1
clone_size: -
v_call: TRBV6-4
d_call: -
cdr3_nt: TGTGCCAGCAGTGAAGGAGTAAACACTGAAGCTTTCTTT
cdr3_aa: CASSEGVNTEAFF

j_call: TRBJ1-2
clone_size: -
v_call: TRBV19
d_call: -
cdr3_nt: TGTGCCGCTAGTAGGGGGAACTATGGCTACACCTTC
cdr3_aa: CAASRGNYGYTF

j_call: TRBJ2-5
clone_size: -
v_call: TRBV7-6
d_call: -
cdr3_nt: TGTGCCAGCAGCCCCGGGACCACTCGAGAGACCCAGTACTTC
cdr3_aa: CASSPGTTRETQYF

j_call: TRBJ1-2
clone_size: -
v_call: TRBV11-2
d_call: TRBD1
cdr3_nt: TGTGCAGTTTGGGACAGGGAGGTGGGTGGCTACACCTTC
cdr3_aa: CAVWDREVGGYTF

j_call: TRBJ1-3
clone_size: -
v_call: TRBV27
d_call: -
cdr3_nt: TGTGCCAGCAGTTTTTCAGGGCCTGGAAACACCATATATTTT
cdr3_aa: CASSFSGPGNTIYF

j_call: TRBJ2-2
clone_size: -
v_call: TRBV7-2
d_call: TRBD2
cdr3_nt: TGTGCCAGCAGCTTAGACGGCGGGAGTATCACCGGGGAGCTGTTTTTT
cdr3_aa: CASSLDGGSITGELFF

j_call: TRBJ1-2
clone_size: -
v_call: TRBV5-1
d_call: -
cdr3_nt: TGCGCCAGCAGCCTAACACAATCCTATGGCTACACCTTC
cdr3_aa: CASSLTQSYGYTF